This TCR beta chain emerged from a study of patients and donors after allogeneic stem cell transplantation. Each CDR3 protein gets one entry after TCRdb re-called the RT-PCR reads with MiXCR. This table holds 17,000 or so distinct CDR3 sequences, approximately 30% found once. The CDR3 covers 17 residues. The V gene's germline CDR1 is SGHVS and CDR2 FQNEAQ. The germline V and J ends were trimmed by 4 bases and 2 bases, with 17 bases remaining between them. This clonotype occurred a few times. The clonotype was recovered from a human donor who was either an allogeneic HSCT recipient or a stem cell or donor lymphocyte infusion donor (not recorded which). It is not recorded whose cells these are; they may come from a transplant donor. V and J are TRBV7-8 and TRBJ1-4; D unclear. The sequencing input was blood, either unsorted or a sorted T cell fraction (not recorded which). The DNA of the CDR3 is TGTGCCAGCAGCTCCGGATCCTTGAAGAGGACTAATGAAAAACTGTTTTTT. Translating gives CASSSGSLKRTNEKLFF.